This TCR beta chain was observed in a study of T cell changes during pregnancy in multiple sclerosis. V shed 2 bases and J shed 5 bases, with 10 bases lying between them. The CDR3 has 14 amino acids. CDR1 is LNHDA, CDR2 SQIVND, per germline (reference sequence). Sequencing was performed with immunoSEQ multiplex PCR; in TCRdb, only in-frame clones are kept and a portion is missing. The sample comprises 25,000 to 35,000 clones, approximately 90% of which are singletons, and about 5.4% rests with the top ten. This material consisted of CD8+ T cells from peripheral blood mononuclear cells, taken in the first trimester of pregnancy. The chain uses TRBV19 and TRBJ2-1, with D perhaps TRBD2 (6 bases). The receptor was isolated from a female donor with multiple sclerosis, enrolled in a pregnancy study. The CDR3: CASSIYGGNNEQFF. The CDR3 DNA reads as TGTGCCAGTAGTATATATGGCGGGAACAATGAGCAGTTCTTC.